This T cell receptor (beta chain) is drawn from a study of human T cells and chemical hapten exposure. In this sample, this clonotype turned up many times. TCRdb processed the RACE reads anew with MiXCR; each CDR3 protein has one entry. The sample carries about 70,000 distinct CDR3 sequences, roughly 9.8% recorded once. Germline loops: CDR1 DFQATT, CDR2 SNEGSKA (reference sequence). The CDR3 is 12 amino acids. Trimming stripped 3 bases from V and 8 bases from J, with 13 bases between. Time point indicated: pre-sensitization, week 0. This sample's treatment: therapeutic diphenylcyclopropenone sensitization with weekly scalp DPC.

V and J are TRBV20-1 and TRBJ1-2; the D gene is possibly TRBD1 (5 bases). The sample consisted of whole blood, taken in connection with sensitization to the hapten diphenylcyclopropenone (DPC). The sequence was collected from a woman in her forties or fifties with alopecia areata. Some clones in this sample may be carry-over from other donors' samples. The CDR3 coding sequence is TGCAGTGCTAGTGCGTCCTCAGGGGGCTACACCTTC. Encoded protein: CSASASSGGYTF.